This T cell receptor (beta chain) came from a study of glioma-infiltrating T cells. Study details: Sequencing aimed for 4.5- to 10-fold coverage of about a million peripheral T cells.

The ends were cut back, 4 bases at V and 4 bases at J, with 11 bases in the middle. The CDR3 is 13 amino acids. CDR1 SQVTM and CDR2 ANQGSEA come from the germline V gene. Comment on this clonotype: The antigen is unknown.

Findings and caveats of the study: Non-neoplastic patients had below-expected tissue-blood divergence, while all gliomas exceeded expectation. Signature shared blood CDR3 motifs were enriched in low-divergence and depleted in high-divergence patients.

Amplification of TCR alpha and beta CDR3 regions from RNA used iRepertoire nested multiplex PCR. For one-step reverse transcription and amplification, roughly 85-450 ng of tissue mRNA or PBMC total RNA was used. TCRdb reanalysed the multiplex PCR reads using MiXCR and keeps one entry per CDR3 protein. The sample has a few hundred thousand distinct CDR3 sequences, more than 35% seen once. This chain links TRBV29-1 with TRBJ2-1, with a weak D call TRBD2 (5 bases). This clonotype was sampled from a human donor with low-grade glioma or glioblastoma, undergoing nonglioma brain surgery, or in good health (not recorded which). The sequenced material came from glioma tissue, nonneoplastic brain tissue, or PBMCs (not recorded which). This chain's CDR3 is CSVVGNRYNEQFF. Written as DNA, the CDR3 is TGCAGCGTTGTCGGGAACAGATACAATGAGCAGTTCTTC.